This T cell receptor (delta chain) originates from a study of Vδ1+ human thymocytes. General study results and limits: Unexpected Vdelta2 sequences could cause misinterpretation of bulk repertoire data. About 20% of thymic delta-chain sequences were Vdelta2, with few Vdelta3, unlike blood Vdelta1+ controls. TRG sequences recurred across donors, whereas TRD sequences stayed essentially private. Thymic TRG and TRD repertoires appeared highly polyclonal, with Gaussian CDR3 length distributions.

Extracted RNA was reverse transcribed into cDNA. The CDR3 regions were amplified by multiplex PCR from V-gene primers to a constant-region primer. TCRdb applied CATT to the multiplex PCR reads for clone calling. The sample contains about 55,000 delta-chain clones, about 15% of which appear only once. Germline CDR1 reads TSWWSYY; CDR2 reads QGS. J lost 0 bases, V lost 8 bases, and 12 bases had no gene match. The CDR3 covers 16 residues. Notes on this clone: Its antigen is currently unknown.

After alphabeta T cell depletion, CD3+ Vdelta1+ Vdelta2- thymocytes were sorted. Source material: Vdelta1+ gamma-delta thymocytes from the thymus. Subset noted: FACS-sorted CD3+ TCRalphabeta- TCRVdelta1+ TCRVdelta2- thymocytes. This chain uses TRDV1 with TRDJ1, with 7 bases fitting TRDD3. This TCR was recovered from a boy less than two years old who had congenital heart surgery. CDR3 region: CALWGAGGSYTDKLIF. The CDR3 nucleotides read TGTGCTCTTTGGGGGGCTGGGGGGTCTTACACCGATAAACTCATCTTT.